Presented here are 9 T cell receptor beta chains from one specimen sequenced in a study of shared clonotypes between healthy human individuals. TCRdb's table, derived via immunoSEQ multiplex PCR, lists solely in-frame clones and lacks some. The table lists some 1,900,000 clones, less than 95% of them singletons. CD8 cells regarded as naive lacked CD45RO, were positively chosen for CCR7, and omitted terminally differentiated effector memory CD45RA+ cells. Sequencing used naive CD8+ T cells sorted from blood. These receptors were taken from a man between 18 and 29 years old in good health.

The gene calls are TRBV9 and TRBJ1-6; no definite D call. The CDR3 totals 15 residues. CDR1 is SGDLS, CDR2 YYNGEE, per germline. Trimming stripped 3 bases from V and 8 bases from J, with 15 bases between. The CDR3, as DNA: TGTGCCAGCAGCGCGAGGACGGTGGGCGATTCACCCCTCCACTTT. Its translation is CASSARTVGDSPLHF.

The gene calls are TRBV5-4 and TRBJ2-1; 9 nucleotides match TRBD2. The CDR3 loop spans 15 amino acids. J lost 4 bases, V lost 1 base, and 3 bases had no gene match. Germline CDR1 and CDR2: SGHNT and YYREEE (reference sequence). The CDR3 spells CASSLTSGSYNEQFF. As DNA, the CDR3 is TGTGCCAGCAGCTTGACTAGCGGGTCATACAATGAGCAGTTCTTC.

The V and J genes are TRBV5-4 and TRBJ1-1; D gene ambiguous. In germline, CDR1 is SGHNT, CDR2 YYREEE (reference sequence). The CDR3 totals 13 residues. Trimming took off 0 bases at V and 4 bases at J, with 7 bases between the two ends. DNA for the CDR3: TGTGCCAGCAGCTTGGGAGCCGGCACTGAAGCTTTCTTT. Its protein is CASSLGAGTEAFF.

V usage is TRBV6-5 and J usage is TRBJ1-1; D gene unclear. The CDR3 is 13 amino acids. CDR1 and CDR2 from the germline V gene are MNHEY and SVGAGI. Trimming pared 5 bases from V and 1 base from J, leaving 8 bases between. CDR3: CASSTVGNTEAFF. CDR3 in DNA: TGTGCCAGCAGTACCGTAGGGAACACTGAAGCTTTCTTT.

The chain uses TRBV21-1 and TRBJ1-5; TRBD1, as called in the table, went unchecked against the DNA. TRBV21-1 has pseudogene status. The CDR3 is made up of 17 amino acids. CDR3 residues: CASSKGQELQGDQPQHF. In DNA form, the CDR3 reads TGTGCCAGCAGCAAAGGCCAGGAGTTACAGGGGGACCAGCCCCAGCATTTT.

The CDR3 protein is CASSPDREGMNTGELFF. The CDR3 DNA is TGTGCCAGCAGTCCGGACAGGGAAGGGATGAACACCGGGGAGCTGTTTTTT. The J gene is TRBJ2-2, the V gene TRBV28; 8 bases line up with TRBD1. Germline V gene sequence: CDR1 MDHEN, CDR2 SYDVKM. Trimming at V came to 5 bases and at J to 1 base, leaving 9 bases not matched to a gene. The CDR3 totals 17 residues.

The chain is built from TRBV2 and TRBJ2-7; 7 nucleotides align to TRBD1. CDR1 and CDR2 (germline): SNHLY, FYNNEI. CDR3 length: 16 residues. V trimming: 2 bases; J trimming: 3 bases; junction bases outside the gene matches: 10. The CDR3 sequence is CASSEYLPRGNYEQYF. CDR3 bases: TGTGCCAGCAGTGAATATTTACCCAGGGGGAACTACGAGCAGTACTTC.

The chain joins TRBV27 to TRBJ2-5; D gene unclear. The CDR3 consists of 14 residues. Trimming removed 5 bases from V and 0 bases from J, with 10 bases in between. The germline CDR1 and CDR2 sequences are MNHEY and SMNVEV (reference sequence). The CDR3 DNA reads TGTGCCAGCAGTGTACTATCAAACCAAGAGACCCAGTACTTC. Its protein product is CASSVLSNQETQYF.

The chain joins TRBV28 to TRBJ2-3; maybe TRBD2 (5 bases). CDR3 length: 15 residues. With 3 bases removed from V and 4 bases from J, the gap between germline ends came to 14 bases. Germline CDR1 MDHEN, CDR2 SYDVKM. CDR3 nucleotides: TGTGCCAGCAGTTTGTTATCCCTAGCAGCAGATACGCAGTATTTT. It specifies CASSLLSLAADTQYF.